These T cell receptor beta chains were read from a single sample in a study of T-cell reconstitution after alpha-beta-depleted transplantation in children. TCRdb passed the PCR reads through MiXCR, listing each CDR3 protein once. The data contain under 250,000 distinct CDR3 sequences, about 6.6% of them singletons. The source was PBMCs, collected before TCRalphabeta/CD19-depleted stem cell transplant. These receptors were taken from a boy aged 2 to 9 with acute lymphoblastic leukemia, due to receive a stem cell transplant. Each CDR3 is given with its conserved first and last residue. A D gene is named only where the DNA matches it firmly. A row's size may be missing; if present it is once, few, many or a size class.

>many|TRBJ2-3|TRBD1|TRBV5-1
CASSLGQGNTDTQYF
TGCGCCAGCAGTTTGGGACAGGGTAACACAGATACGCAGTATTTT
>many|TRBJ2-3|-|TRBV5-1
CASSPQPSSTDTQYF
TGCGCCAGCAGCCCACAGCCCTCTAGCACAGATACGCAGTATTTT
>-|TRBJ1-2|-|TRBV7-2
CASSLGGVHGYTF
TGTGCCAGCAGCTTAGGGGGCGTCCATGGCTACACCTTC
>many|TRBJ2-7|-|TRBV5-5
CASSLGMGEQYF
TGTGCCAGCAGCTTGGGGATGGGCGAGCAGTACTTC
>many|TRBJ2-1|-|TRBV20-1
CSASFPWQFF
TGCAGTGCTAGCTTTCCCTGGCAGTTCTTC
>many|TRBJ2-4|-|TRBV5-5
CASSLAGPDKNIQYF
TGTGCCAGCAGCTTGGCAGGGCCAGACAAAAACATTCAGTACTTC
>few|TRBJ2-2|TRBD2|TRBV7-2
CASSLERGYTGELFF
TGTGCCAGCAGCTTAGAGCGGGGGTACACCGGGGAGCTGTTTTTT
>many|TRBJ2-1|-|TRBV28
CASSTLIYNEQFF
TGTGCCAGCAGTACCCTAATCTACAATGAGCAGTTCTTC
>-|TRBJ2-5|TRBD2|TRBV11-1
CASRLTGTGLAGNEETQYF
TGTGCCAGCAGACTAACAGGGACAGGACTAGCGGGGAACGAAGAGACCCAGTACTTC
>-|TRBJ1-1|TRBD1|TRBV5-4
CASSLSYRGEDTEAFF
TGTGCCAGCAGCTTGTCCTACAGGGGAGAAGACACTGAAGCTTTCTTT
>many|TRBJ2-1|TRBD2|TRBV27
CASSRRTSGRAFTYNEQFF
TGTGCCAGCAGTCGCCGGACTAGCGGGAGGGCCTTCACCTACAATGAGCAGTTCTTC
>many|TRBJ2-3|-|TRBV28
CASSFFTRPTPGDTQYF
TGTGCCAGCAGTTTCTTCACTAGGCCTACCCCGGGAGATACGCAGTATTTT
>-|TRBJ2-1|TRBD1|TRBV14
CASSQFGTGHNEQFF
TGTGCCAGCAGCCAATTCGGGACAGGGCACAATGAGCAGTTCTTC
>few|TRBJ2-7|-|TRBV20-1
CSARGPQGRTYEQYF
TGCAGTGCTAGGGGCCCTCAGGGGCGAACCTACGAGCAGTACTTC
>many|TRBJ2-7|-|TRBV5-5
CASSVTGRVNEQYF
TGTGCCAGCAGTGTGACAGGCAGGGTTAACGAGCAGTACTTC
>few|TRBJ2-3|TRBD2|TRBV20-1
CSERGSTDTQYF
TGCAGTGAGCGGGGAAGCACAGATACGCAGTATTTT
>many|TRBJ2-3|-|TRBV28
CASSLAVDTQYF
TGTGCCAGCAGTTTAGCAGTAGATACGCAGTATTTT
>few|TRBJ1-2|-|TRBV28
CASSTSTVYGYTF
TGTGCCAGCAGCACATCTACCGTCTATGGCTACACCTTC
>many|TRBJ2-2|-|TRBV6-5
CASSFTRITGELFF
TGTGCCAGCAGTTTCACTAGAATTACCGGGGAGCTGTTTTTT
>many|TRBJ2-3|TRBD2|TRBV11-2
CASRLLAGDRTDTQYF
TGTGCCAGCAGACTACTAGCGGGGGACCGCACAGATACGCAGTATTTT
>few|TRBJ2-5|TRBD1|TRBV20-1
CSANDGTGGEETQYF
TGCAGTGCAAACGACGGGACAGGGGGCGAGGAGACCCAGTACTTC
>many|TRBJ2-1|TRBD2|TRBV5-1
CASSYTQLGGSNNEQFF
TGCGCCAGCAGCTACACCCAATTAGGCGGGAGCAACAATGAGCAGTTCTTC
>many|TRBJ2-1|TRBD2|TRBV7-2
CASSFQLAGGGEQFF
TGTGCCAGCAGCTTCCAACTAGCGGGGGGCGGTGAGCAGTTCTTC
>many|TRBJ2-1|TRBD1|TRBV5-1
CASSPSTGDHDEQFF
TGCGCCAGCAGCCCCTCGACAGGGGATCATGATGAGCAGTTCTTC
>-|TRBJ2-7|-|TRBV28
CASSPPGSGVAYEQYF
TGTGCCAGCAGTCCCCCTGGTAGCGGAGTCGCCTACGAGCAGTACTTC
>few|TRBJ2-7|TRBD2|TRBV11-2
CASSLIPVSSGATYEQYF
TGTGCCAGCAGCTTAATACCGGTATCTAGCGGGGCTACCTACGAGCAGTACTTC
>many|TRBJ1-5|-|TRBV2
CASSNDNQPQHF
TGTGCCAGCTCGAACGACAACCAGCCCCAGCATTTT
>many|TRBJ2-4|-|TRBV7-9
CASSFSGNIQYF
TGTGCCAGCAGCTTCTCCGGAAACATTCAGTACTTC
>many|TRBJ2-2|-|TRBV29-1
CSVEGYTGELFF
TGCAGCGTTGAGGGATACACCGGGGAGCTGTTTTTT
>-|TRBJ2-5|-|TRBV3-1
CASTETIQETQYF
TGTGCCAGTACAGAGACTATACAGGAGACCCAGTACTTC
>many|TRBJ2-5|-|TRBV4-2
CASSLTGGGEETQYF
TGTGCCAGCAGCCTAACTGGAGGGGGGGAAGAGACCCAGTACTTC
>many|TRBJ2-1|TRBD2|TRBV28
CATSLLAGGVCEQFF
TGTGCCACCTCGCTTCTAGCGGGAGGCGTGTGTGAGCAGTTCTTC
>many|TRBJ2-1|TRBD2|TRBV7-2
CASKTLGTRHNEQFF
TGTGCCAGCAAAACTCTCGGGACTAGACACAATGAGCAGTTCTTC
>many|TRBJ2-1|-|TRBV12-3/TRBV12-4
CASSFPVNEQFF
TGTGCCAGCAGTTTTCCGGTAAATGAGCAGTTCTTC
>many|TRBJ2-3|-|TRBV4-3
CASSLDVKGADTQYF
TGCGCCAGCAGCCTGGACGTAAAGGGGGCAGATACGCAGTATTTT
>many|TRBJ2-2|TRBD2|TRBV4-3
CASSQGVAGGTNTGELFF
TGCGCCAGCAGCCAGGGGGTAGCGGGAGGGACCAACACCGGGGAGCTGTTTTTT
>many|TRBJ2-1|-|TRBV10-2
CASRGISSYNEHFF
TGCGCCAGTCGGGGGATTAGCTCCTACAATGAGCATTTCTTC
>many|TRBJ2-1|-|TRBV20-1
CSASFSGPYNEQFF
TGCAGTGCTAGTTTCTCAGGACCCTACAATGAGCAGTTCTTC
>few|TRBJ1-5|-|TRBV10-2
CASSATRVSQPQHF
TGCGCCAGCAGTGCGACCAGGGTGTCTCAGCCCCAGCATTTT
>-|TRBJ2-7|-|TRBV12-3/TRBV12-4
CASRYRGGYEQYF
TGTGCCAGCAGGTACAGGGGAGGGTACGAGCAGTACTTC
>few|TRBJ2-4|-|TRBV4-1
CASSQGWDHLAKNIQYF
TGCGCCAGCAGCCAAGGGTGGGATCACCTAGCCAAAAACATTCAGTACTTC
>few|TRBJ2-7|-|TRBV15
CATTAGGNEQYF
TGTGCCACCACGGCAGGGGGGAACGAGCAGTACTTC
>many|TRBJ1-1|-|TRBV29-1
CSVAAWGTEAFF
TGCAGCGTTGCTGCCTGGGGAACTGAAGCTTTCTTT
>many|TRBJ2-7|-|TRBV29-1
CSVEADGTYEQYF
TGCAGCGTTGAAGCGGACGGTACCTACGAGCAGTACTTC
>-|TRBJ2-6|-|TRBV13
CASSPPSSGANVLTF
TGTGCCAGCAGCCCTCCTAGCTCTGGGGCCAACGTCCTGACTTTC
>many|TRBJ2-7|TRBD2|TRBV6-1
CASSGTSGGPLYF
TGTGCCAGCAGCGGGACTAGCGGGGGCCCCCTTTACTTC
>many|TRBJ2-3|-|TRBV20-1
CSAEAGGHQVSDTQYF
TGCAGTGCTGAAGCTGGGGGGCATCAGGTATCAGATACGCAGTATTTT
>-|TRBJ2-1|TRBD2|TRBV4-2
CASSQQFRRGGYNEQFF
TGTGCCAGCAGCCAACAATTTCGGCGGGGGGGCTACAATGAGCAGTTCTTC